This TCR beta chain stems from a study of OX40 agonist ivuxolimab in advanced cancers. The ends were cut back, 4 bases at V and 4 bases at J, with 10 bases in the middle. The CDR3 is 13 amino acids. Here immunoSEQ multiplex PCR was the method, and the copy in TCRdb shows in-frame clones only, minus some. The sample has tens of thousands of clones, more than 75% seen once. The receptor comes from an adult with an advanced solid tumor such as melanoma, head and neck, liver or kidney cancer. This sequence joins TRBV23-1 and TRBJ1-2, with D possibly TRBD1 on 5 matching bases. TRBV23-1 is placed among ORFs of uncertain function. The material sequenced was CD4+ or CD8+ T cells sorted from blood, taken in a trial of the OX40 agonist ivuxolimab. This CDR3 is CASSPKGTYGYTF. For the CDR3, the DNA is TGCGCCAGCAGTCCGAAAGGGACCTATGGCTACACCTTC.